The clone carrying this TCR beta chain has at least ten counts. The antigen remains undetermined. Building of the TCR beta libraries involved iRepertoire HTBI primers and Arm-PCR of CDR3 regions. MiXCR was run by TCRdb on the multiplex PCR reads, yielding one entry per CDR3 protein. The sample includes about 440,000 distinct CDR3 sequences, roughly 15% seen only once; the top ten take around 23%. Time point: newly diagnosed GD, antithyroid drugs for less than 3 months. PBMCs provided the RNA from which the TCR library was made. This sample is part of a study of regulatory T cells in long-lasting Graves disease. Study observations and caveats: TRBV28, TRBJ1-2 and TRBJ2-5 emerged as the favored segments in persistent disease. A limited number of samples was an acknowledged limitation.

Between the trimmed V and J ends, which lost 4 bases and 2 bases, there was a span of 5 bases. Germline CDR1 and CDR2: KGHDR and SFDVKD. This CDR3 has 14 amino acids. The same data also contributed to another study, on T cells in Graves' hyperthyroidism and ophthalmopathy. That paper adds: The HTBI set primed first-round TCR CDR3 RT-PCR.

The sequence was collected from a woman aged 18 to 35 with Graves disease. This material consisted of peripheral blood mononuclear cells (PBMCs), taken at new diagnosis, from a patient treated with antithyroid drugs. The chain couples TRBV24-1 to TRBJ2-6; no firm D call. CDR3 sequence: CATSENAGANVLTF. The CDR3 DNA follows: TGTGCCACCAGTGAGAACGCTGGGGCCAACGTCCTGACTTTC.